Following are 5 T cell receptor beta chains from one sample sequenced in a study of blood T cell repertoires in COVID-19. Measured with immunoSEQ multiplex PCR; TCRdb has only the in-frame clones, and not every one. The repertoire holds around 310,000 clones, with approximately 88% as singletons. Sequencing used PBMCs or T cells enriched from blood (not recorded which). Receptors originate from a man under 40 who had recovered from COVID-19.

This clone showed up just once. V is TRBV11-2 and J is TRBJ1-6; 7 nucleotides line up with TRBD1. J was trimmed by 7 bases and V by 5 bases; bases with no gene match: 2. The length of the CDR3 is 13 residues. Germline V gives CDR1 SGHAT, CDR2 FQNNGV. CDR3 loop: CASSPGGNSPLHF. The CDR3 region has the DNA TGTGCCAGCAGCCCAGGGGGGAATTCACCCCTCCACTTT.

The rearrangement links TRBV18 to TRBJ1-4, with D perhaps TRBD1 (6 bases). Germline V lookup: CDR1 KGHSH, CDR2 LQKENI. This CDR3 spans 15 amino acids. Trimming stripped 3 bases from V and 5 bases from J, with 13 bases between. The CDR3: CASSPRTAANEKLFF. CDR3 sequence (DNA): TGTGCCAGCTCACCCCGGACAGCCGCCAATGAAAAACTGTTTTTT.

In its sample, this clone was seen once. The J gene is TRBJ2-2, the V gene TRBV20-1; maybe TRBD1 (6 bases). The CDR3 extends over 15 amino acids. V lost 3 bases and J lost 4, with 15 bases in between. CDR1 and CDR2 (germline): DFQATT, SNEGSKA (reference sequence). CDR3 region: CSASQPGTTTGELFF. The CDR3 DNA reads TGCAGTGCTAGTCAACCCGGGACAACCACCGGGGAGCTGTTTTTT.

The rearrangement links TRBV11-1 to TRBJ2-1; D remains unclear. This CDR3 is 15 amino acids long. Germline values: CDR1 SGHAT, CDR2 FQDESV (reference sequence). The V gene lost 1 base and the J gene lost 0 bases, with 7 bases spanning the gap. The CDR3, as DNA: TGTGCCAGCAGCTTAGGCAGAAGCTCCTACAATGAGCAGTTCTTC. Its translation is CASSLGRSSYNEQFF.

This chain joins TRBV6-5 and TRBJ2-7; 9 nucleotides align to TRBD2. The CDR3 runs 16 residues. The V segment lost 2 bases and the J segment 0 bases; nucleotides outside the gene matches: 5. CDR1 is MNHEY and CDR2 is SVGAGI in the germline V gene. In DNA, the CDR3 is TGTGCCAGCAGTTACAGGCGCGGGGGGGCCTCCTACGAGCAGTACTTC. This gives the protein CASSYRRGGASYEQYF.